The 23 T cell receptor beta chains presented below share a single source sample, sequenced in a study of cytomegalovirus exposure and HLA in healthy donors (dated by TCRdb to between 2016 and 2019). Library generation was performed with the immunoSEQ multiplex PCR assay. This immuneACCESS table, as held by TCRdb, lists in-frame sequences with V and J called but not all clones. Of the missing ones, under half trace to an unresolved V gene in checked studies; the others have no known cause. This sample comprises 60,000 to 75,000 clones, approximately 95% of them detected only once. The ten largest make up more than 6.5% of the sample. The sequencing input was PBMCs. These receptors came from a woman under 30 in good health and CMV-seropositive.

The gene calls are TRBV28 and TRBJ1-5; the D gene is possibly TRBD1 (5 bases). The V end was cut by 2 bases, the J end by 3 bases, with 14 bases between. From germline, CDR1 is MDHEN and CDR2 SYDVKM. This CDR3 spans 16 amino acids. Here the CDR3 DNA reads TGTGCCAGCAGTTTAGGGTTCCAGGGCTACAATCAGCCCCAGCATTTT. Its protein is CASSLGFQGYNQPQHF.

The table lists this clone with a few counts. V usage is TRBV11-3 and J usage is TRBJ2-3; TRBD2 matches at 8 bases. The CDR3 is made up of 15 amino acids. Germline V gene lookup returns CDR1 SGHNT and CDR2 YENEEA. J gave up 6 bases and V 4 bases, and 9 bases lay outside the gene matches. CDR3 bases: TGTGCCAGCAGCTCAGGCGGGCTAGCGGGTGATACGCAGTATTTT. It specifies CASSSGGLAGDTQYF. The complete variable domain, with remaining parts taken from reference TRBV11-3 and TRBJ2-3, reads EAGVVQSPRYKIIEKKQPVAFWCNPISGHNTLYWYLQNLGQGPELLIRYENEEAVDDSQLPKDRFSAERLKGVDSTLKIQPAELGDSAVYLCASSSGGLAGDTQYFGPGTRLTVL.

The chain combines TRBV11-2 with TRBJ2-7, with TRBD2 identical over 7 bases. This CDR3 contains 15 residues. The V segment lost 5 bases and the J segment 2 bases; nucleotides outside the gene matches: 9. Germline assignment: CDR1 SGHAT and CDR2 FQNNGV. CDR3 sequence: CASSTGLAVTYEQYF. In DNA form, the CDR3 reads TGTGCCAGCAGCACGGGGCTAGCGGTTACCTACGAGCAGTACTTC.

The V gene is TRBV6-6, the J gene TRBJ1-1; D might be TRBD1 (5 bases). CDR1 and CDR2 (germline): MNHNY, SVGAGI (reference sequence). V was cut by 5 bases and J by 4 bases, with 17 bases left in between. The CDR3 extends over 15 amino acids. For the CDR3, the DNA is TGTGCCAGCAGTCAACCGGGACTTGAGGGCACTGAAGCTTTCTTT. Protein sequence: CASSQPGLEGTEAFF.

This sequence joins TRBV29-1 and TRBJ2-7, with D unresolved. Trimming took off 1 base at V and 0 bases at J, with 7 bases between the two ends. CDR1 and CDR2 (germline): SQVTM, ANQGSEA. The CDR3 has 13 amino acids. The CDR3 nucleotides are TGCAGCGTTGAAGGGTACGGCTCCTACGAGCAGTACTTC. Protein: CSVEGYGSYEQYF.

This chain joins TRBV11-3 and TRBJ2-2, with D perhaps TRBD1 (6 bases). The CDR3 contains 20 residues. Trimming took off 1 base at V and 5 bases at J, with 26 bases between the two ends. Germline CDR1 SGHNT, CDR2 YENEEA. The chain's CDR3 is CASSLGGVHRESGATGELFF. CDR3 nucleotides: TGTGCCAGCAGCTTAGGTGGTGTTCACAGGGAAAGTGGAGCGACCGGGGAGCTGTTTTTT.

A single count supports this clone. This chain links TRBV4-1 with TRBJ2-7; weak D call: TRBD2 (6 bases). This CDR3 contains 17 residues. V lost 2 bases, J lost 1 base, and 18 bases lay in between. The V gene's germline CDR1 is MGHRA and CDR2 YSYEKL. This chain's CDR3 is CASSQIGKAGRSYEQYF. The CDR3 DNA is TGCGCCAGCAGCCAAATCGGGAAGGCAGGGAGGTCCTACGAGCAGTACTTC.

This rearrangement joins TRBV29-1 to TRBJ2-1, with D maybe TRBD1 (5 bases). The V end was cut by 7 bases, the J end by 5 bases, with 15 bases between. CDR1 and CDR2 from the germline V gene are SQVTM and ANQGSEA. CDR3 length: 13 residues. CDR3: CSEKDTRDNEQFF. The CDR3, as DNA: TGCAGCGAGAAGGACACCCGGGACAATGAGCAGTTCTTC.

The chain carries TRBV19 and TRBJ1-1, with 7 bases identical to TRBD1. The CDR3 totals 15 residues. Trimming removed 5 bases from V and 0 bases from J; junction bases left unmatched: 6. Germline-derived CDR1 and CDR2 are LNHDA and SQIVND (reference sequence). CDR3 residues: CASSPLDRLNTEAFF. The CDR3 DNA sequence: TGTGCCAGTAGTCCCTTGGACAGGTTGAACACTGAAGCTTTCTTT.

V usage is TRBV9 and J usage is TRBJ2-5, with 11 bases fitting TRBD2. There are 15 residues in the CDR3. J lost 7 bases, V lost 0 bases, and 5 bases had no gene match. Germline lookup yields CDR1 SGDLS and CDR2 YYNGEE. The CDR3 sequence: CASSVAELAGVTQYF. In DNA form, the CDR3 reads TGTGCCAGCAGCGTAGCTGAACTAGCGGGAGTGACCCAGTACTTC.

The J gene is TRBJ2-7, the V gene TRBV9, with D possibly matching TRBD2 (6 bases). Germline lookup yields CDR1 SGDLS and CDR2 YYNGEE. Deletions cut 4 bases from V and 1 base from J, with 12 bases between. CDR3 size: 14 residues. The CDR3 DNA is TGTGCCAGCAGCCTCGGGACTTTGTCCTACGAGCAGTACTTC. This codes for CASSLGTLSYEQYF. Looking up the rest from reference TRBV9 and TRBJ2-7 gives the full variable domain: DSGVTQTPKHLITATGQRVTLRCSPRSGDLSVYWYQQSLDQGLQFLIQYYNGEERAKGNILERFSAQQFPDLHSELNLSSLELGDSALYFCASSLGTLSYEQYFGPGTRLTVT.

J is TRBJ2-1 and V is TRBV7-6; tentative D call: TRBD2 (5 bases). V lost 4 bases, J lost 8 bases, and 36 bases lay in between. Germline assignment: CDR1 SGHVS and CDR2 FNYEAQ. The CDR3 consists of 21 residues. The CDR3 region has the DNA TGTGCCAGCAGCTCACGCTCGAGGGATTTAGGTTCCCCGCGCCCGTACCATGAGCAGTTCTTC. It codes for CASSSRSRDLGSPRPYHEQFF.

This clone is a singleton in its sample. This rearrangement joins TRBV9 to TRBJ1-2; 7 nucleotides match TRBD1. V lost 0 bases, J lost 5 bases, and 4 bases stayed unmatched. The germline V gene has CDR1 SGDLS and CDR2 YYNGEE. This CDR3 is built from 14 residues. CDR3 bases: TGTGCCAGCAGCGTAGGACAGGGCTCTTATGGCTACACCTTC. Translating it yields CASSVGQGSYGYTF.

V is TRBV2 and J is TRBJ2-7; 8 bases match TRBD1. V trimming: 6 bases; J trimming: 3 bases; junction bases outside the gene matches: 7. CDR1 and CDR2 (germline): SNHLY, FYNNEI. The CDR3 is made up of 14 amino acids. The CDR3 nucleotides are TGTGCCAGCAGGATGGACAGGGAATTCTACGAGCAGTACTTC. Translated: CASRMDREFYEQYF.

The chain combines TRBV19 with TRBJ2-1; a possible D gene is TRBD2 (6 bases). V lost 2 bases to trimming and J lost 3 bases, with 11 bases between them. There are 15 residues in the CDR3. Germline CDR1 LNHDA, CDR2 SQIVND (reference sequence). The CDR3 protein is CASSISSGRYNEQFF. CDR3 DNA: TGTGCCAGTAGTATATCGAGCGGGCGCTACAATGAGCAGTTCTTC.

This chain uses TRBV15 with TRBJ2-5, with a possible D match to TRBD2 (6 bases). The V gene's germline CDR1 is LNHNV and CDR2 YYDKDF (reference sequence). This CDR3 has 16 amino acids. V lost 0 bases to trimming and J lost 5 bases, with 16 bases between them. The CDR3, as DNA: TGTGCCACCAGCAGAGATAGAGTTGTTCGGGGGGAGACCCAGTACTTC. Protein sequence: CATSRDRVVRGETQYF.

V gene TRBV5-4 combines with J gene TRBJ2-1; TRBD2 aligns across 10 bases. The trim removed 0 bases at V and 8 bases at J, leaving 5 bases unmatched. This CDR3 spans 15 amino acids. CDR1 and CDR2 from the germline V gene are SGHNT and YYREEE (reference sequence). CDR3 in amino acids: CASSLVLAGVYEQFF. The CDR3 DNA is TGTGCCAGCAGCTTGGTCCTAGCGGGAGTTTATGAGCAGTTCTTC.

CDR3 sequence reads: CASSHDRDWGEPQHF. The CDR3 DNA follows: TGTGCCAGCAGCCATGACAGGGATTGGGGGGAGCCCCAGCATTTT. The rearrangement links TRBV5-8 to TRBJ1-5, with 7 bases aligning to TRBD1. Germline V lookup: CDR1 SGHTS, CDR2 YDEGEE. This CDR3 contains 15 residues. Trimming took 4 bases from V and 8 from J; bases not matched to a gene: 12.

The CDR3 coding sequence is TGTGCCAGCAGCCCGTCAGGGGGCCTCCAAGAGACCCAGTACTTC. It yields the protein CASSPSGGLQETQYF. The gene calls are TRBV5-6 and TRBJ2-5, with 8 nucleotides matching TRBD1. The CDR3 sequence is 15 residues long. The trim removed 4 bases at V and 1 base at J, leaving 6 bases unmatched. Germline loops: CDR1 SGHDT, CDR2 YYEEEE.

This clone was picked up one time. The chain links TRBV19 to TRBJ2-3; no definite D call. Per germline, CDR1 LNHDA and CDR2 SQIVND (reference sequence). Trimming removed 2 bases at V and 6 bases at J, with 3 bases between. The CDR3 length is 11 residues. In DNA, the CDR3 is TGTGCCAGTAGTATACTGGATACGCAGTATTTT. Its translation: CASSILDTQYF.

The chain uses TRBV7-8 and TRBJ2-5; 9 nucleotides match TRBD2. The CDR3 consists of 14 residues. Losses at the gene ends were 2 bases for V and 4 bases for J; bases not matched to a gene: 2. Germline CDR1 reads SGHVS; CDR2 reads FQNEAQ. The CDR3, as DNA: TGTGCCAGCAGCTTATTGACTAGCGGAGAGACCCAGTACTTC. Translation gives CASSLLTSGETQYF.

The chain recombines TRBV28 with TRBJ1-2, with 7 bases lining up with TRBD1. Looked up from germline, CDR1 is MDHEN and CDR2 is SYDVKM. The ends lost 6 bases at V and 7 bases at J; junction bases unmatched: 14. The CDR3 spans 15 residues. The CDR3 loop is CASRPPGQRGGGYTF. DNA of the CDR3: TGTGCCAGCAGACCGCCGGGACAGCGTGGGGGTGGCTACACCTTC.

Written as DNA, the CDR3 is TGCGCCAGCAGTGATCCCAGGGGCATTGCCGAGCAGTACTTC. Its translation: CASSDPRGIAEQYF. The gene calls are TRBV10-2 and TRBJ2-7; D might be TRBD1 (6 bases). The CDR3 has 14 amino acids. Germline V gene sequence: CDR1 WSHSY, CDR2 SAAADI. V was pared by 3 bases and J by 6 bases, with 15 bases between.